A single sample is the source of the 15 T cell receptor beta chains below, sequenced in a study of T cell repertoires in cytomegalovirus infection. TCRdb re-called the reads through MiXCR, storing one row per CDR3 protein. This sample has about 890,000 distinct CDR3 sequences, with roughly 30% found just once. The antigens these receptors bind are not known. Sequencing was performed on cultured CD8+ T cells from PBMCs, taken from culture after CMV antigen stimulation. The origin of the receptors is a human donor in good health (CMV status not recorded). Some clones in this sample may be carry-over from other donors' samples.

The rearrangement links TRBV9 to TRBJ2-3; D remains unclear. The V and J ends lost 0 bases and 5 bases respectively, with 13 bases between them. This CDR3 spans 15 amino acids. Germline V gene sequence: CDR1 SGDLS, CDR2 YYNGEE. The CDR3 loop reads CASSVARDWGDTQYF. The CDR3 DNA sequence: TGTGCCAGCAGCGTAGCGAGAGACTGGGGAGATACGCAGTATTTT. Based on the CDR3 plus reference TRBV9 and TRBJ2-3, the full variable domain is DSGVTQTPKHLITATGQRVTLRCSPRSGDLSVYWYQQSLDQGLQFLIQYYNGEERAKGNILERFSAQQFPDLHSELNLSSLELGDSALYFCASSVARDWGDTQYFGPGTRLTVL.

This clonotype was picked up a small number of times. This sequence joins TRBV5-5 and TRBJ2-7, with a weak D call TRBD1 (5 bases). The CDR3 is 16 amino acids. V lost 1 base and J lost 12, with 26 bases in between. The germline gives CDR1 SGHKS, CDR2 YYEKEE (reference sequence). The CDR3 loop is CASSLTATDNRLLRYV. CDR3 nucleotides: TGTGCCAGCAGCTTGACGGCGACAGATAATAGGCTACTCCGGTACGTC.

This clonotype was detected a few times. V gene TRBV20-1 combines with J gene TRBJ1-1; D might be TRBD1 (6 bases). The V and J ends lost 5 bases and 6 bases respectively, with 22 bases between them. The CDR3 spans 15 residues. The germline V gene encodes CDR1 DFQATT and CDR2 SNEGSKA (reference sequence). In DNA, the CDR3 is TGCAGTGCTCGCCCGCGGGGACACCCTGGGGCTGAAGCTTTCTTT. It yields the protein CSARPRGHPGAEAFF.

This clonotype was counted only a few times. The V call is TRBV28, the J call TRBJ2-7; 8 nucleotides agree with TRBD2. Trimming at V came to 7 bases and at J to 0 bases, leaving 2 bases not matched to a gene. Germline CDR1 MDHEN, CDR2 SYDVKM. This CDR3 has 13 amino acids. The CDR3 sequence: CASTGGNSYEQYV. The CDR3 DNA is TGTGCCAGCACGGGGGGGAACTCCTACGAGCAGTACGTC.

This chain joins TRBV5-5 and TRBJ2-3; 8 nucleotides align to TRBD2. There are 16 residues in the CDR3. With V trimmed by 1 base and J by 3 bases, 7 bases remained unmatched. Germline CDR1 SGHKS, CDR2 YYEKEE (reference sequence). CDR3 sequence reads: CASSLNTGGGTDTQYF. The CDR3 DNA reads as TGTGCCAGCAGCTTGAATACCGGGGGGGGTACAGATACGCAGTATTTT.

In this sample, this clonotype turned up many times. The rearrangement joins TRBV7-6 to TRBJ2-7; tentatively, D is TRBD1 (5 bases). CDR1 and CDR2 (germline): SGHVS, FNYEAQ. The V and J ends lost 4 bases and 2 bases respectively, with 15 bases between them. The CDR3 is 15 residues long. The CDR3 protein is CASSSDPLDTYEQYF. The CDR3 coding sequence is TGTGCCAGCAGCTCGGATCCCTTGGACACCTACGAGCAGTACTTC.

This clonotype was counted a few times. The gene calls are TRBV19 and TRBJ1-6; 8 bases map to TRBD1. With V trimmed by 8 bases and J by 11 bases, 5 bases remained unmatched. The CDR3 covers 12 residues. From germline, CDR1 is LNHDA and CDR2 SQIVND (reference sequence). This chain's CDR3 is CASGTGGTPLHF. The CDR3 region has the DNA TGTGCCAGTGGAACAGGGGGGACACCCCTCCACTTT.

This clonotype has just a few counts. The chain uses TRBV5-8 and TRBJ2-3, with 15 bases matching TRBD2. CDR1 is SGHTS, CDR2 YDEGEE, per germline. Trimming took 3 bases from V and 0 from J; bases not matched to a gene: 11. CDR3 length: 20 residues. This CDR3 is CASSSTGLAGGRSSTDTQYF. The CDR3 DNA sequence: TGTGCCAGCAGCTCTACGGGACTAGCGGGGGGAAGATCTAGCACAGATACGCAGTATTTT.

A note on this clonotype: This may arise from a read error, as a much more abundant clone is one base away. The chain uses TRBV7-4 and TRBJ1-4; the D is unclear. Germline V CDR1 and CDR2: SGHVT, SQSDAQ. There are 14 residues in the CDR3. CDR3 protein: CASSVQREGEKLLF. The CDR3 DNA follows: TGTGCCAGCAGCGTTCAAAGGGAAGGTGAAAAACTGCTTTTT.

This chain links TRBV7-6 with TRBJ1-5; tentative D call: TRBD1 (6 bases). The CDR3 sequence is 14 residues long. Germline V gene data show CDR1 as SGHVS and CDR2 as FNYEAQ. With 3 bases removed from V and 3 bases from J, the gap between germline ends came to 9 bases. CDR3 nucleotide sequence: TGTGCCAGCAGCTTCGAGGGGGACAATCAGCCCCAGCATTTT. This encodes CASSFEGDNQPQHF.

J is TRBJ1-1 and V is TRBV5-6; no definite D call. CDR3 size: 15 residues. From germline, CDR1 is SGHDT and CDR2 YYEEEE. Trimming removed 1 base from V and 0 bases from J, with 10 bases in between. CDR3 sequence: CASSLYGSLNTEAFF. The CDR3 region has the DNA TGTGCCAGCAGCTTGTACGGTTCTTTGAACACTGAAGCTTTCTTT.

A few counts support this clonotype. The chain couples TRBV12-3 or TRBV12-4 to TRBJ1-1; possibly TRBD1 for D (5 bases). The CDR3 totals 13 residues. The V and J ends lost 6 bases and 2 bases respectively, with 10 bases between them. Here the CDR3 reads CASRPGSNTEAFF. The DNA of the CDR3 is TGTGCCAGCAGGCCAGGGTCCAACACTGAAGCTTTCTTT.

This clonotype was seen more than once but under ten times. The chain is built from TRBV6-5 and TRBJ1-5; TRBD1 aligns across 10 bases. The trim removed 5 bases at V and 3 bases at J, leaving 7 bases unmatched. The CDR3 consists of 16 residues. Per germline, CDR1 MNHEY and CDR2 SVGAGI. CDR3 loop: CASSDRGRDPNQPQHF. As DNA, the CDR3 is TGTGCCAGCAGTGACAGGGGGCGCGATCCCAATCAGCCCCAGCATTTT.

This clonotype was found a few times. This chain links TRBV19 with TRBJ2-2; TRBD1 agrees at 7 bases. CDR3 length: 17 residues. Germline V gives CDR1 LNHDA, CDR2 SQIVND (reference sequence). V dropped 7 bases and J dropped 0; count of bases not matched to a gene: 11. The CDR3 sequence is CASTDSQGTANTGELFF. In DNA, the CDR3 is TGTGCCAGTACTGATTCACAGGGGACGGCGAACACCGGGGAGCTGTTTTTT.

This clonotype was seen only a few times. Here the CDR3 DNA reads TGCGCCAGCAGCCAACTGGAGGGGAACACTGAAGCTTTCTTT. Its translation is CASSQLEGNTEAFF. The V gene is TRBV4-1, the J gene TRBJ1-1, with no clear D. V lost 2 bases and J 1 base, leaving 8 bases between the germline ends. In germline, CDR1 is MGHRA, CDR2 YSYEKL. This CDR3 contains 14 residues.